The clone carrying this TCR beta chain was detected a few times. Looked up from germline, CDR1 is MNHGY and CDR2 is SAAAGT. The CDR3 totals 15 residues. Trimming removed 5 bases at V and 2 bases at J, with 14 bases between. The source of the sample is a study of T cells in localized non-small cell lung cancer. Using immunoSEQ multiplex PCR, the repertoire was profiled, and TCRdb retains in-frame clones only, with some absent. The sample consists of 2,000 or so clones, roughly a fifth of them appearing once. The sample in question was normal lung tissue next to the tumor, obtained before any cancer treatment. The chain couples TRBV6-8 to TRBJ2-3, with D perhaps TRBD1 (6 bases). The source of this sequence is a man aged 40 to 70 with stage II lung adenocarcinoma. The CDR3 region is CASSTGWAHTDTQYF. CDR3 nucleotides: TGTGCCAGCAGTACAGGGTGGGCACACACAGATACGCAGTATTTT.